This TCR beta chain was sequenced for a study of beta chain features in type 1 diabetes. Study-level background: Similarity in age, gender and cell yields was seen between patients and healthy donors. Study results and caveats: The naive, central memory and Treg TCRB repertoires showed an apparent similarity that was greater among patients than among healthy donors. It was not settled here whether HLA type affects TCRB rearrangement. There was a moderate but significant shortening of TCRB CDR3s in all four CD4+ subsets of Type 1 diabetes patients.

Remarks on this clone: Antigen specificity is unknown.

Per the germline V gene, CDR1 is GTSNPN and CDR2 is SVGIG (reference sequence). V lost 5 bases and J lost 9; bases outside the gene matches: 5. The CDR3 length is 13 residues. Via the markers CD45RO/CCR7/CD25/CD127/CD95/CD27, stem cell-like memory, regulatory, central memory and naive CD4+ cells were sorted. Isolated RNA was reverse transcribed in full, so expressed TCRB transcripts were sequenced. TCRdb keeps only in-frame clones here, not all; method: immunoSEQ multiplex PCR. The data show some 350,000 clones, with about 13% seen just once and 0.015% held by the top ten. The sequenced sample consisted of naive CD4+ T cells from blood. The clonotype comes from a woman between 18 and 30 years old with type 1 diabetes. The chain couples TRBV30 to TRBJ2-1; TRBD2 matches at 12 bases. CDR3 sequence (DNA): TGTGCCTGGGGACTAGCGGGATTTCTTGAGCAGTTCTTC. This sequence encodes CAWGLAGFLEQFF.